Listed below are T cell receptor beta chains from one sample, sequenced in a study of T cell repertoires in cytomegalovirus infection. Antigens of these TCRs are unknown. From the reads, TCRdb called clonotypes with MiXCR, one entry per CDR3 protein. The sample holds approximately 590,000 distinct CDR3 sequences, over 35% seen once. The sample here was cultured PBMCs, taken from culture after CMV antigen stimulation. The receptor source for this set is a human donor in good health (CMV status not recorded). Some clones in this sample may be carry-over from other donors' samples. CDR3s include the opening cysteine and the closing phenylalanine or tryptophan. The order of the fields is J gene, CDR3 length, V gene, D gene, clone size, CDR3 DNA, CDR3 protein. A D gene is named only where the DNA matches it firmly. Not all rows give a size; the values are once, few, many and, for expanded clones, a class.

TRBJ2-2 | 16 | TRBV11-2 | TRBD2 | few | TGTGCCAGCAGCTTAGCCCCGGGACTAGCGGGCGGGGAGCTGTTTTTT | CASSLAPGLAGGELFF
TRBJ2-6 | 14 | TRBV10-3 | TRBD1 | NA | TGTGCCATCAGCAGGGGGCCTGGGGCCAACGTCCTGACTTTC | CAISRGPGANVLTF
TRBJ1-2 | 11 | TRBV19 | NA | NA | TGTGCCAGTAACACTAACGGGGGCTACACCTTC | CASNTNGGYTF
TRBJ2-5 | 16 | TRBV12-5 | NA | NA | TGTGCTAGTGGTTTGGTAATCCCCTTGGGAGAAGAGACCCAGTACTTC | CASGLVIPLGEETQYF
TRBJ1-5 | 14 | TRBV7-9 | NA | NA | TGTGCCAGCAGTCGCCCCGGGATTGGGCAGCCCCAGCATTTT | CASSRPGIGQPQHF
TRBJ2-2 | 15 | TRBV28 | NA | NA | TGTGCCAGCAGTCCCTCCTCGGGGGCCACCGGGGAGCTGTTTTTT | CASSPSSGATGELFF
TRBJ2-2 | 14 | TRBV7-2 | TRBD1 | few | TGTGCCAGCAGCATGACAGGGGTCACCGGGGAGCTGTTTTTT | CASSMTGVTGELFF
TRBJ2-7 | 14 | TRBV5-4 | NA | NA | TGTGCCAGCAGCTCCGGGCCGGATGCCTACGAGCAGTACTTC | CASSSGPDAYEQYF
TRBJ1-5 | 17 | TRBV7-8 | NA | NA | TGTGCCAGCAGCTTAGCCCCGTCCAGGGGAATCTATCAGCCCCAGCATTTT | CASSLAPSRGIYQPQHF
TRBJ2-3 | 16 | TRBV7-2 | TRBD2 | NA | TGTGCCAGCAACGAGTTCAGCGGGGGGCTTGCGGATACGCAGTATTTT | CASNEFSGGLADTQYF
TRBJ2-5 | 15 | TRBV4-1 | NA | NA | TGCGCCAGCAGCCAAGCGGGTAGGGGGCAAGAGACCCAGTACTTC | CASSQAGRGQETQYF
TRBJ1-3 | 15 | TRBV7-6 | TRBD1 | NA | TGTGCCAGCAGCCCAAGACAGGGGTCTGGAAACACCATATATTTT | CASSPRQGSGNTIYF
TRBJ1-3 | 16 | TRBV7-2 | NA | few | TGTGCCAGCAGCTTGTTACGGGGGTCCTCTGGAAACACCATATATTTT | CASSLLRGSSGNTIYF
TRBJ1-2 | 13 | TRBV6-1 | NA | NA | TGTGCCAGCAGTGAGGGCAGCGACTATGGCTACACCTTC | CASSEGSDYGYTF
TRBJ2-1 | 13 | TRBV7-2 | NA | few | TGTGCCAGCAACAGATACCCTGGGGATGAGCAGTTCTTC | CASNRYPGDEQFF
TRBJ2-7 | 14 | TRBV7-2 | NA | few | TGTGCCAGCAGCCGTCTAGCGACCTCCTACGAGCAGTACTTC | CASSRLATSYEQYF
TRBJ1-5 | 15 | TRBV12-3/TRBV12-4 | TRBD1 | NA | TGTGCCAGCAGCCGGACAGGGGGGGGCAATCAGCCCCAGCATTTT | CASSRTGGGNQPQHF
TRBJ2-1 | 16 | TRBV11-2 | TRBD2 | NA | TGTGCCAGCAGCTTAGTCATTCTAGCGGGCATCGATGAGCAGTTCTTC | CASSLVILAGIDEQFF
TRBJ2-7 | 16 | TRBV15 | NA | NA | TGTGCCACCAGCAGTGCCGATCGACGCCCGCTTTCCGAGCAGTACTTC | CATSSADRRPLSEQYF
TRBJ2-1 | 15 | TRBV29-1 | TRBD1 | NA | TGCAGCGTTCTTTTGAGGGGGCGGGCCGGGGATGAGCAGTTCTTC | CSVLLRGRAGDEQFF
TRBJ1-2 | 16 | TRBV10-3 | NA | NA | TGTGCCAACCCTAGGGGAGGAGGCCCAGGCCTTTATGGCTACACCTTC | CANPRGGGPGLYGYTF
TRBJ1-4 | 14 | TRBV4-1 | TRBD1 | many | TGCGCCAGCAGCCGGGACAGGGGTAATGAAAAACTGTTTTTT | CASSRDRGNEKLFF
TRBJ2-7 | 17 | TRBV7-8 | NA | NA | TGTGCCAGCAGCAAACGCCCCATGGTGGGAGCCACCTACGAGCAGTACTTC | CASSKRPMVGATYEQYF
TRBJ1-1 | 13 | TRBV7-8 | TRBD1 | NA | TGTGCCAGCAGCTTAGAGCGCGGGACAGGTTTTCGGTTT | CASSLERGTGFRF
TRBJ2-5 | 15 | TRBV10-3 | TRBD2 | NA | TGTGCCATCAGTGAACTAGCGGGGGTCCAAGAGACCCAGTACTTC | CAISELAGVQETQYF
TRBJ2-5 | 14 | TRBV6-1 | TRBD1 | NA | TGTGCCAGCAGTAGCACAGGGGTGTGGGAGACCCAGTACTTC | CASSSTGVWETQYF
TRBJ2-3 | 16 | TRBV11-2 | TRBD2 | NA | TGTGCCAGCAGCCAGAGCGGGACTCCCACCACGGGTACGCAGTATTTT | CASSQSGTPTTGTQYF